The 9 T cell receptor beta chains listed next were all sequenced from one sample in a study of blood T cell repertoires in COVID-19. Libraries were prepared by immunoSEQ multiplex PCR; TCRdb keeps only in-frame clonotypes and omits some of them. The sample lists about 190,000 clones, more than 60% occurring once. Sample: peripheral blood. These receptors originate from a woman aged 50 to 60 with acute or convalescent COVID-19.

This sequence joins TRBV28 and TRBJ1-2; D is undetermined. The CDR3 runs to 13 residues. Germline V CDR1 and CDR2: MDHEN, SYDVKM. CDR3 region: CVSSPALNYGYTF. Written as DNA, the CDR3 is TGTGTCTCGTCACCAGCGCTTAACTATGGCTACACCTTC.

The rearrangement joins TRBV7-2 to TRBJ2-7; 9 bases map to TRBD1. This CDR3 is built from 16 residues. Germline V CDR1 and CDR2: SGHTA, FQGNSA. J was trimmed by 1 base and V by 5 bases; bases with no gene match: 9. The CDR3: CASSPGPGTGSYEQYF. Written as DNA, the CDR3 is TGTGCCAGCAGCCCAGGGCCCGGGACAGGGTCCTACGAGCAGTACTTC.

This sequence joins TRBV5-1 and TRBJ2-1, with 7 bases that match TRBD1. CDR3 size: 13 residues. Germline lookup yields CDR1 SGHRS and CDR2 YFSETQ. Trimming removed 3 bases from V and 10 bases from J; junction bases left unmatched: 7. Here the CDR3 DNA reads TGCGCCAGCAGCTGGGGGACAGTTCAGGAGCAGTTCTTC. Protein: CASSWGTVQEQFF.

J is TRBJ2-1 and V is TRBV7-2; 11 nucleotides agree with TRBD2. Germline loops: CDR1 SGHTA, CDR2 FQGNSA. This CDR3 spans 17 amino acids. The ends lost 5 bases at V and 7 bases at J; junction bases unmatched: 13. The chain's CDR3 is CASSPRITSGSKNEQFF. Here the CDR3 DNA reads TGTGCCAGCAGCCCACGGATTACTAGCGGGAGTAAGAATGAGCAGTTCTTC.

The V gene is TRBV19, the J gene TRBJ2-5, with 10 bases that match TRBD2. CDR3 size: 14 residues. Germline V gene sequence: CDR1 LNHDA, CDR2 SQIVND (reference sequence). Unmatched junction bases numbered 3, after V lost 4 bases and J lost 4 bases. In nucleotides, the CDR3 is TGTGCCAGTAGTACTAGCGGGAGAGGAGAGACCCAGTACTTC. Translated: CASSTSGRGETQYF.

V usage is TRBV13 and J usage is TRBJ2-1; maybe TRBD2 (6 bases). Trimming took 5 bases from V and 6 from J, leaving 14 bases between them. CDR1 and CDR2 (germline): PRHDT, FYEKMQ (reference sequence). The CDR3 has 14 residues. The CDR3 protein is CASSHGGVINEQFF. DNA of the CDR3: TGTGCCAGCAGCCATGGCGGGGTAATCAATGAGCAGTTCTTC.

This clone was recorded only once. This sequence joins TRBV7-8 and TRBJ1-5; D remains unclear. Germline assignment: CDR1 SGHVS and CDR2 FQNEAQ. V gave up 0 bases and J gave up 7 bases, with 10 bases separating them. This CDR3 spans 14 amino acids. The CDR3 nucleotides are TGTGCCAGCAGCTTAGCACTCAGCGGACAGCCCCAGCATTTT. Its translation: CASSLALSGQPQHF.

The chain employs TRBV19 and TRBJ2-5; no reliable D call. The CDR3 loop spans 13 amino acids. V dropped 4 bases and J dropped 5 bases, with 11 bases sitting between them. The germline V gene encodes CDR1 LNHDA and CDR2 SQIVND (reference sequence). CDR3 in DNA: TGTGCCAGTAGTAGCACGGTCTGGGAGACCCAGTACTTC. Encoded protein: CASSSTVWETQYF.

This sequence joins TRBV5-1 and TRBJ2-1; perhaps TRBD2 as D (6 bases). V shed 0 bases and J shed 7 bases, with 11 bases lying between them. Looked up from germline, CDR1 is SGHRS and CDR2 is YFSETQ. The CDR3 runs 14 residues. The CDR3, as DNA: TGCGCCAGCAGCTTGGCCGTCGGGGGAAATGAGCAGTTCTTC. It specifies CASSLAVGGNEQFF.